A selection of T cell receptor beta chains follows, all from one sample in a study of CD8 T cell repertoires and HIV-1 epitope variants. The repertoire was sequenced with immunoSEQ multiplex PCR; TCRdb's copy has only in-frame clones and lacks some. The table shows about 4,800 clones, with 55% to 75% occurring only once. Their specific antigens are unknown. Sequencing used cultured CD8+ T cells derived from PBMCs. These TCRs come from a male donor with HIV. Both conserved end residues are part of each CDR3. A D gene is named only where the DNA matches it firmly. The listing skips clone size in some rows; elsewhere it reads once, few, many or a size class.

v_call: TRBV10-3; clone_size: few; d_call: TRBD2; j_call: TRBJ2-7; cdr3_nt: TGTGCCATCAGGGGGACTAGTTCCGAGCAGTACTTC; cdr3_aa: CAIRGTSSEQYF
v_call: TRBV7-2; clone_size: once; d_call: TRBD2; j_call: TRBJ2-7; cdr3_nt: TGTGCCAGCAGCCTAGGGGCTAGCGGGGGCTACGAGCAGTACTTC; cdr3_aa: CASSLGASGGYEQYF
v_call: TRBV5-8; clone_size: few; d_call: TRBD1; j_call: TRBJ2-7; cdr3_nt: TGTGCCAGCAGCTTGGCCGGGACAGGCCACGAGCAGTACTTC; cdr3_aa: CASSLAGTGHEQYF
v_call: TRBV5-8; clone_size: -; d_call: TRBD1; j_call: TRBJ1-3; cdr3_nt: TGTGCCAGCAGCAGGGGACAGGGCGTCTCTGGAAACACCATATATTTT; cdr3_aa: CASSRGQGVSGNTIYF
v_call: TRBV19; clone_size: -; d_call: TRBD2; j_call: TRBJ2-1; cdr3_nt: TGTGCCAGTGCAGCGGGGGTTATATACAATGAGCAGTTCTTC; cdr3_aa: CASAAGVIYNEQFF
v_call: TRBV7-6; clone_size: -; d_call: TRBD2; j_call: TRBJ2-5; cdr3_nt: TGTGCCAGCAGCCTCTCCGGGACTAGCGGGGGGGGCAGTGGGGTCCAAGAGACCCAGTACTTC; cdr3_aa: CASSLSGTSGGGSGVQETQYF
v_call: TRBV28; clone_size: -; d_call: TRBD1; j_call: TRBJ2-7; cdr3_nt: TGTGCCAGCAGTTTATACGGACAGGGAGGCTACGAGCAGTACTTC; cdr3_aa: CASSLYGQGGYEQYF
v_call: TRBV10-3; clone_size: -; d_call: TRBD1; j_call: TRBJ1-1; cdr3_nt: TGTGCCATCAGTGAGAGGACAGGGGAAGCTTTCTTT; cdr3_aa: CAISERTGEAFF
v_call: TRBV6-4; clone_size: -; d_call: TRBD1; j_call: TRBJ2-3; cdr3_nt: TGTGCCAGCTCGCGGGACAGGGTCACAGATACGCAGTATTTT; cdr3_aa: CASSRDRVTDTQYF
v_call: TRBV27; clone_size: -; d_call: -; j_call: TRBJ2-7; cdr3_nt: TGTGCCAGCAGACCTATTGGGGGCTACGAGCAGTACTTC; cdr3_aa: CASRPIGGYEQYF
v_call: TRBV11-2; clone_size: -; d_call: -; j_call: TRBJ1-1; cdr3_nt: TGTGCCAGCAGCTCTCGGCAAAGGGGAGTGGTCAACACTGAAGCTTTCTTT; cdr3_aa: CASSSRQRGVVNTEAFF
v_call: TRBV28; clone_size: -; d_call: TRBD1; j_call: TRBJ1-5; cdr3_nt: TGTGCCAGCAGTGAGGGGACAGGGAATCAGCCCCAGCATTTT; cdr3_aa: CASSEGTGNQPQHF
v_call: TRBV27; clone_size: -; d_call: -; j_call: TRBJ1-6; cdr3_nt: TGTGCCAGCAGCCCTCAAAATTCACCCCTCCACTTT; cdr3_aa: CASSPQNSPLHF
v_call: TRBV6-5; clone_size: -; d_call: -; j_call: TRBJ2-5; cdr3_nt: TGTGCCAGCAGCTCCGCCGGGATAGATCAAGAGACCCAGTACTTC; cdr3_aa: CASSSAGIDQETQYF
v_call: TRBV6-5; clone_size: few; d_call: -; j_call: TRBJ1-1; cdr3_nt: TGTGCCAGCATACATTCGGGCACTGAAGCTTTCTTT; cdr3_aa: CASIHSGTEAFF
v_call: TRBV13; clone_size: once; d_call: TRBD1; j_call: TRBJ1-1; cdr3_nt: TGTGCCAGCAGCTCGGGACAGGGGGCGGGCACTGAAGCTTTCTTT; cdr3_aa: CASSSGQGAGTEAFF
v_call: TRBV10-3; clone_size: once; d_call: -; j_call: TRBJ1-5; cdr3_nt: TGTGCCATCGGGGACAGCAATCAGCCCCAGCATTTT; cdr3_aa: CAIGDSNQPQHF
v_call: TRBV15; clone_size: -; d_call: TRBD1; j_call: TRBJ2-7; cdr3_nt: TGTGCCACCAGCAGAGACAGACAGGGGCGGAACTTTTTCTCCTACGAGCAGTACTTC; cdr3_aa: CATSRDRQGRNFFSYEQYF
v_call: TRBV6-5; clone_size: -; d_call: -; j_call: TRBJ2-2; cdr3_nt: TGTGCCAGCAGTTACGGAACAGGGTCGGGTACCGGGGAGCTGTTTTTT; cdr3_aa: CASSYGTGSGTGELFF
v_call: TRBV27; clone_size: few; d_call: TRBD2; j_call: TRBJ2-1; cdr3_nt: TGTGCCAGCATTCGACCGGGACTAGGCCGTGAGCAGTTCTTC; cdr3_aa: CASIRPGLGREQFF
v_call: TRBV4-3; clone_size: -; d_call: -; j_call: TRBJ1-4; cdr3_nt: TGCGCCAGCAGCCAAGAGCAGGGGTTAAATGAAAAACTGTTTTTT; cdr3_aa: CASSQEQGLNEKLFF
v_call: TRBV7-2; clone_size: -; d_call: -; j_call: TRBJ1-1; cdr3_nt: TGTGCCAGCAGCTTAGCTAACAGCCTGAACACTGAAGCTTTCTTT; cdr3_aa: CASSLANSLNTEAFF
v_call: TRBV27; clone_size: -; d_call: -; j_call: TRBJ2-7; cdr3_nt: TGTGCCAGCAAGGGGGAATACGAGCAGTACTTC; cdr3_aa: CASKGEYEQYF
v_call: TRBV7-2; clone_size: -; d_call: -; j_call: TRBJ2-5; cdr3_nt: TGTGCCAGCAGCCCAGGACAGGGAGGGGAGACCCAGTACTTC; cdr3_aa: CASSPGQGGETQYF
v_call: TRBV10-2; clone_size: -; d_call: -; j_call: TRBJ2-7; cdr3_nt: TGCGCCAGCAGTGAAGGGTACTCCTACGAGCAGTACTTC; cdr3_aa: CASSEGYSYEQYF
v_call: TRBV15; clone_size: -; d_call: -; j_call: TRBJ1-1; cdr3_nt: TGTGCCACCAGCAGTTCTGGGAACGGGAACACTGAAGCTTTCTTT; cdr3_aa: CATSSSGNGNTEAFF
v_call: TRBV11-2; clone_size: -; d_call: -; j_call: TRBJ1-2; cdr3_nt: TGTGCCAGCAGCTGGGGCGACAGGCCCGAGGGCTACACCTTC; cdr3_aa: CASSWGDRPEGYTF
v_call: TRBV5-6; clone_size: few; d_call: -; j_call: TRBJ2-7; cdr3_nt: TGTGCCAGCAGCCGGTGGGGCGGTAAGGAGAAGGCGAACGAGCAGTACTTC; cdr3_aa: CASSRWGGKEKANEQYF
v_call: TRBV11-2; clone_size: -; d_call: TRBD1; j_call: TRBJ1-1; cdr3_nt: TGTGCCAGCAGTCCCGGGACAGGGGGCCCGAACACTGAAGCTTTCTTT; cdr3_aa: CASSPGTGGPNTEAFF
v_call: TRBV6-5; clone_size: -; d_call: TRBD2; j_call: TRBJ2-2; cdr3_nt: TGTGCCAGCGGGGGGGACACCGGGGAGCTGTTTTTT; cdr3_aa: CASGGDTGELFF
v_call: TRBV6-5; clone_size: -; d_call: TRBD1; j_call: TRBJ1-1; cdr3_nt: TGTGCCAGCAGTTACTCCCTCGGCAGGGGGCACACTGAAGCTTTCTTT; cdr3_aa: CASSYSLGRGHTEAFF
v_call: TRBV5-8; clone_size: -; d_call: -; j_call: TRBJ1-2; cdr3_nt: TGTGCCAGCAGCCCTTGGCCGGTAGAATTGGACTATGGCTACACCTTC; cdr3_aa: CASSPWPVELDYGYTF
v_call: TRBV23-1; clone_size: -; d_call: -; j_call: TRBJ2-7; cdr3_nt: TGCGCCAGCAGTCAATCGGGGGACGGGGCAGCGATCTACGAGCAGTACTTC; cdr3_aa: CASSQSGDGAAIYEQYF
v_call: TRBV23-1; clone_size: few; d_call: -; j_call: TRBJ1-1; cdr3_nt: TGCGCCAGCAGTCGAGATTCTGGTGGAGCTTTCTTT; cdr3_aa: CASSRDSGGAFF
v_call: TRBV7-6; clone_size: -; d_call: TRBD2; j_call: TRBJ2-7; cdr3_nt: TGTGCCAGCAGCCCTAGGACTAGCGGGAGCTACGAGCAGTACTTC; cdr3_aa: CASSPRTSGSYEQYF
v_call: TRBV6-6; clone_size: -; d_call: -; j_call: TRBJ1-1; cdr3_nt: TGTGCCAGCAGTTACTTGGATATGAACACTGAAGCTTTCTTT; cdr3_aa: CASSYLDMNTEAFF
v_call: TRBV7-9; clone_size: few; d_call: -; j_call: TRBJ1-2; cdr3_nt: TGTGCCAGCAGCGAGGGCGGGGGACACGGCTACACCTTC; cdr3_aa: CASSEGGGHGYTF
v_call: TRBV9; clone_size: few; d_call: -; j_call: TRBJ1-2; cdr3_nt: TGTGCCAGCAGCGTAGATACAGCTAACTATGGCTACACCTTC; cdr3_aa: CASSVDTANYGYTF
v_call: TRBV6-4; clone_size: -; d_call: TRBD2; j_call: TRBJ2-3; cdr3_nt: TGTGCCAGCAGTGACTCCGGGACTAGCGGGGCAGATACGCAGTATTTT; cdr3_aa: CASSDSGTSGADTQYF
v_call: TRBV5-4; clone_size: few; d_call: -; j_call: TRBJ1-2; cdr3_nt: TGTGCCAGCAAGGCCCCGGCGGCGGGCTACACCTTC; cdr3_aa: CASKAPAAGYTF
v_call: TRBV7-9; clone_size: -; d_call: TRBD2; j_call: TRBJ2-7; cdr3_nt: TGTGCCAGCAGCTCGGATCTAGCGGCCGACCCCTACGAGCAGTACTTC; cdr3_aa: CASSSDLAADPYEQYF
v_call: TRBV4-1; clone_size: -; d_call: -; j_call: TRBJ1-2; cdr3_nt: TGCGCCAGCAGCCCCCGGGACGGATACTATGGCTACACCTTC; cdr3_aa: CASSPRDGYYGYTF
v_call: TRBV9; clone_size: -; d_call: -; j_call: TRBJ2-2; cdr3_nt: TGTGCCAGCAGCGTAGTAGCGTACGCGAACACCGGGGAGCTGTTTTTT; cdr3_aa: CASSVVAYANTGELFF
v_call: TRBV5-1; clone_size: few; d_call: TRBD1; j_call: TRBJ1-2; cdr3_nt: TGCGCCAGCAGCTTGGGAGGAGGGGGCGACTATGGCTACACCTTC; cdr3_aa: CASSLGGGGDYGYTF
v_call: TRBV12-2; clone_size: few; d_call: -; j_call: TRBJ2-1; cdr3_nt: TGTGCAAGTCGCCCAGAGCCCAGACTAGCGGGGGATTCCCCTCCTTACAATGAGCAGTTCTTC; cdr3_aa: CASRPEPRLAGDSPPYNEQFF
v_call: TRBV7-9; clone_size: -; d_call: -; j_call: TRBJ2-1; cdr3_nt: TGTGCCAGCAGCTTAGATCCGGATGAGCAGTTCTTC; cdr3_aa: CASSLDPDEQFF
v_call: TRBV11-2; clone_size: few; d_call: TRBD2; j_call: TRBJ2-5; cdr3_nt: TGTGCCAGCAGCTTGGGGACTAGCGGGTCGGGGGAAGAGACCCAGTACTTC; cdr3_aa: CASSLGTSGSGEETQYF
v_call: TRBV7-2; clone_size: -; d_call: -; j_call: TRBJ1-1; cdr3_nt: TGTGCCAGCAGCCGAGGGGGGAGAAACACTGAAGCTTTCTTT; cdr3_aa: CASSRGGRNTEAFF
v_call: TRBV27; clone_size: -; d_call: -; j_call: TRBJ2-1; cdr3_nt: TGTGCCAGCAGTTTCCTACAGGGAAACAATGAGCAGTTCTTC; cdr3_aa: CASSFLQGNNEQFF
v_call: TRBV6-5; clone_size: -; d_call: -; j_call: TRBJ2-1; cdr3_nt: TGTGCCAGCAGTTCCCCCCCAGACAATGAGCAGTTCTTC; cdr3_aa: CASSSPPDNEQFF
v_call: TRBV28; clone_size: large; d_call: -; j_call: TRBJ1-2; cdr3_nt: TGTGCCAGCAGTATACGCCCGACAGATTTCGACTATGGCTACACCTTC; cdr3_aa: CASSIRPTDFDYGYTF